The clone carrying this TCR beta chain was found a few times. The antigen is undetermined. These data come from a study of vaccination and CD4 T cells after COVID-19. Looked up from germline, CDR1 is LNHDA and CDR2 is SQIVND (reference sequence). CDR3 length: 15 amino acids. V was clipped by 8 bases and J by 3 bases, with 17 bases between them. Treatment given: roughly 10-day PBMC culture with coronavirus spike peptide pools or control peptides (ViraFEST assay). Sequenced with the Oncomine TCR Beta short-read assay was DNA taken from cultured CD4+ T cells. A single record per CDR3 protein comes from TCRdb applying MiXCR to the PCR reads. In the table there are about 4,400 distinct CDR3 sequences, 35% to 40% of which are singletons.

The gene calls are TRBV19 and TRBJ1-5, with D maybe TRBD1 (5 bases). The clonotype was recovered from a human donor who had recovered from COVID-19. Source: CD4+ T cells from blood, cultured in vitro, taken after SARS-CoV-2 vaccination. The CDR3 loop reads CASQGSRLLNQPQHF. In DNA form, the CDR3 reads TGTGCCAGTCAGGGAAGTCGCCTTCTCAATCAGCCCCAGCATTTT.